This is a list of T cell receptor beta chains from one sample in a study of identifying expanded T cells in peripheral blood. The protocol was immunoSEQ multiplex PCR, while the TCRdb copy is restricted to in-frame clones and leaves out a portion. The table has under 110,000 clones, around 88% seen once. Sequenced sample: blood. The receptors were gathered from a person aged 18 to 70 in good health. The CDR3 runs from the conserved cysteine through the conserved F or W. A D gene is named only where the DNA matches it firmly. Some rows mark clone size as missing; the rest say once, few, many or name a class of expanded clone.

abundance,j_gene,v_gene,d_gene,CDR3aa,CDR3nt
-,TRBJ1-6,TRBV28,-,CASTSLGTLDSPLHF,TGTGCCAGCACGTCTCTCGGGACCCTTGACTCACCCCTCCACTTT
-,TRBJ2-3,TRBV7-8,-,CASSLEGTQSVLDTQYF,TGTGCCAGCAGCTTAGAAGGGACCCAGTCCGTTTTGGATACGCAGTATTTT
once,TRBJ1-2,TRBV6-5,-,CASSSPGVVGHYGYTF,TGTGCCAGCAGTTCCCCCGGGGTGGTGGGCCACTATGGCTACACCTTC
-,TRBJ2-4,TRBV7-8,TRBD1,CASSAGTAKAKNIQYF,TGTGCCAGCAGCGCCGGGACAGCTAAAGCCAAAAACATTCAGTACTTC
-,TRBJ2-7,TRBV15,-,CATSRDYRGGRSYEQYF,TGTGCCACCAGCAGAGATTATAGGGGGGGACGCTCCTACGAGCAGTACTTC
-,TRBJ1-2,TRBV5-4,TRBD1,CASSLGDRPNYGYTF,TGTGCCAGCAGCTTAGGGGACAGACCTAACTATGGCTACACCTTC
-,TRBJ2-2,TRBV27,TRBD1,CASSSSRTGQLFF,TGTGCCAGCAGTTCCTCCAGGACAGGGCAACTGTTTTTT
-,TRBJ1-1,TRBV2,-,CASSEQGGGEAFF,TGTGCCAGCAGTGAACAGGGCGGCGGTGAAGCTTTCTTT
-,TRBJ1-5,TRBV9,-,CASSSGHNQPQHF,TGTGCCAGCAGCAGTGGGCACAATCAGCCCCAGCATTTT
-,TRBJ2-1,TRBV27,-,CASSFEGYNEQFF,TGTGCCAGCAGTTTCGAGGGATACAATGAGCAGTTCTTC
-,TRBJ1-1,TRBV7-7,TRBD1,CASSSGQGGEAFF,TGTGCCAGCAGCTCGGGACAGGGTGGTGAAGCTTTCTTT
few,TRBJ2-5,TRBV9,TRBD1,CASSAGQGVETQYF,TGTGCCAGCAGCGCGGGACAGGGGGTGGAGACCCAGTACTTC
-,TRBJ2-1,TRBV27,-,CASSFQGFENEQFF,TGTGCCAGCAGTTTTCAAGGGTTTGAGAATGAGCAGTTCTTC
-,TRBJ2-7,TRBV6-1,-,CASRGYEQYF,TGTGCCAGCAGGGGCTACGAGCAGTACTTC
few,TRBJ1-1,TRBV19,-,CASIRYTEAFF,TGTGCCAGTATAAGGTACACTGAAGCTTTCTTT
-,TRBJ1-3,TRBV13,-,CASSLGGMRTGNTIYF,TGTGCCAGCAGCTTAGGGGGGATGAGGACTGGAAACACCATATATTTT
once,TRBJ1-2,TRBV5-1,TRBD1,CASSFEGAIDGYTF,TGCGCCAGCAGCTTTGAGGGGGCAATCGATGGCTACACCTTC
-,TRBJ1-1,TRBV27,-,CASSPQSRGNTEAFF,TGTGCCAGCAGTCCACAAAGTCGGGGGAACACTGAAGCTTTCTTT
-,TRBJ1-1,TRBV18,-,CASSPPSSLNTEAFF,TGTGCCAGCTCACCCCCCTCCAGTCTGAACACTGAAGCTTTCTTT
-,TRBJ1-6,TRBV6-6,TRBD1,CASGTGGSPLHF,TGTGCCAGTGGGACAGGGGGTTCACCCCTCCACTTT
-,TRBJ1-4,TRBV11-2,TRBD1,CASSRGQGGEKLFF,TGTGCCAGCAGCCGGGGACAGGGTGGTGAAAAACTGTTTTTT
once,TRBJ1-5,TRBV19,-,CASTDDSLNQPQHF,TGTGCCAGTACCGATGACTCCTTAAATCAGCCCCAGCATTTT
once,TRBJ2-7,TRBV7-2,-,CASNTLRSEQYF,TGTGCCAGCAACACGCTAAGGTCCGAGCAGTACTTC
-,TRBJ2-7,TRBV7-6,-,CASSLWRGTNEQYF,TGTGCCAGCAGCTTATGGCGGGGAACGAACGAGCAGTACTTC
-,TRBJ2-7,TRBV4-3,TRBD2,CASSQGTSGYEQYF,TGCGCCAGCAGCCAGGGGACTAGCGGCTACGAGCAGTACTTC
-,TRBJ2-1,TRBV5-5,TRBD2,CASSFLSGDYNEQFF,TGTGCCAGCAGCTTCCTAAGCGGGGATTACAATGAGCAGTTCTTC
-,TRBJ2-7,TRBV2,-,CASSDLVYEQYF,TGTGCCAGCAGCGACCTGGTCTACGAGCAGTACTTC
few,TRBJ1-3,TRBV5-6,-,CASSLDGIENTIYF,TGTGCCAGCAGCTTGGATGGGATAGAAAACACCATATATTTT
-,TRBJ1-4,TRBV15,-,CATSRGAVAGANEKLFF,TGTGCCACCAGCAGAGGGGCTGTGGCAGGTGCTAACGAAAAACTGTTTTTT
-,TRBJ2-5,TRBV7-2,-,CASSLLISETQYF,TGTGCCAGCAGTCTCCTGATCTCAGAGACCCAGTACTTC
-,TRBJ2-5,TRBV4-3,TRBD2,CASSQEASGVQETQYF,TGCGCCAGCAGCCAAGAGGCTAGCGGGGTCCAAGAGACCCAGTACTTC
-,TRBJ2-2,TRBV27,-,CASSLQGDTGELFF,TGTGCCAGCAGTTTACAGGGCGACACCGGGGAGCTGTTTTTT
-,TRBJ2-1,TRBV4-1,-,CASSQDVAAYNEQFF,TGCGCCAGCAGCCAAGACGTAGCGGCCTACAATGAGCAGTTCTTC
-,TRBJ2-7,TRBV19,-,CASSIASRPSHEQYF,TGTGCCAGTAGTATAGCTAGTAGGCCGTCCCACGAGCAGTACTTC
-,TRBJ1-1,TRBV5-6,-,CASTGQPNTEAFF,TGTGCCAGCACCGGGCAGCCAAACACTGAAGCTTTCTTT
-,TRBJ2-1,TRBV19,-,CASTTGSPNNEQFF,TGTGCCAGTACCACCGGGTCTCCTAACAATGAGCAGTTCTTC
many,TRBJ1-6,TRBV4-1,-,CASSQDTVNSPLHF,TGCGCCAGCAGCCAAGACACGGTTAATTCACCCCTCCACTTT
-,TRBJ1-6,TRBV6-5,-,CASSYSGSPLHF,TGTGCCAGCAGTTACTCAGGATCACCCCTCCACTTT
-,TRBJ2-7,TRBV9,-,CASSTFGSSTYELYF,TGTGCCAGCAGCACCTTCGGCTCCTCGACCTACGAGCTTTACTTC
-,TRBJ2-5,TRBV30,TRBD1,CAWTWGQQGTQYF,TGTGCCTGGACTTGGGGACAGCAAGGGACCCAGTACTTC
few,TRBJ1-1,TRBV5-6,-,CASSWGSELLNTEAFF,TGTGCCAGCAGCTGGGGTAGTGAACTTTTGAACACTGAAGCTTTCTTT
-,TRBJ1-1,TRBV20-1,-,CSARWNTEAFF,TGCAGTGCTAGGTGGAACACTGAAGCTTTCTTT
-,TRBJ1-6,TRBV4-2,-,CASSQDGLLEGTPLHF,TGTGCCAGCAGCCAAGACGGGCTTCTAGAGGGGACACCCCTCCACTTT
once,TRBJ2-7,TRBV4-2,TRBD1,CASSFQVRDSLYEQYF,TGTGCCAGCAGCTTTCAAGTTCGGGACAGCCTCTACGAGCAGTACTTC
-,TRBJ2-7,TRBV6-6,TRBD1,CASTTGTGLSEQYF,TGTGCCAGCACCACGGGGACAGGGTTATCCGAGCAGTACTTC
-,TRBJ1-4,TRBV2,TRBD1,CATGVQGGDEKLFF,TGTGCCACCGGTGTACAGGGGGGGGATGAAAAACTGTTTTTT
-,TRBJ2-2,TRBV10-3,TRBD2,CAITEGLAGTGELFF,TGTGCCATCACCGAGGGACTAGCAGGCACCGGGGAGCTGTTTTTT
-,TRBJ2-5,TRBV15,-,CATSRPRDGQETQYF,TGTGCCACCAGCAGACCCCGGGACGGCCAAGAGACCCAGTACTTC
-,TRBJ1-1,TRBV5-6,TRBD1,CASSLNRGRWAFF,TGTGCCAGCAGCTTGAACAGGGGGCGCTGGGCTTTCTTT
-,TRBJ1-1,TRBV7-9,-,CASSRTESMKGEAFF,TGTGCCAGCAGCCGGACAGAATCCATGAAGGGTGAAGCTTTCTTT
-,TRBJ2-1,TRBV9,TRBD1,CASSAPGTDVYNEQFF,TGTGCCAGCAGCGCCCCCGGGACAGACGTCTACAATGAGCAGTTCTTC
-,TRBJ1-2,TRBV7-9,TRBD1,CASSPRTGGYGYTF,TGTGCCAGCAGCCCCCGGACAGGGGGTTATGGCTACACCTTC
few,TRBJ1-4,TRBV2,TRBD1,CASSDPGTGEKLFF,TGTGCCAGCAGTGATCCTGGGACAGGTGAAAAACTGTTTTTT
-,TRBJ1-1,TRBV7-9,-,CASYRGASNTEAFF,TGTGCCAGCTATAGAGGGGCCTCGAACACTGAAGCTTTCTTT
-,TRBJ2-7,TRBV4-1,-,CASSQVRDYEQYF,TGCGCCAGCAGCCAAGTCAGGGACTACGAGCAGTACTTC
-,TRBJ2-3,TRBV7-2,TRBD2,CASSGAGGLDTQYF,TGTGCCAGCAGCGGAGCGGGGGGGCTGGATACGCAGTATTTT
-,TRBJ2-5,TRBV2,TRBD1,CASRPNPGGTQYF,TGTGCCAGCAGACCTAACCCAGGGGGGACCCAGTACTTC
-,TRBJ2-1,TRBV5-4,TRBD2,CASSYERGGLNNEQFF,TGTGCCAGCAGCTACGAGCGGGGGGGCCTCAACAATGAGCAGTTCTTC